This is a list of T cell receptor beta chains from one sample in a study of PD-1 blockade in classical Hodgkin lymphoma. Data came from immunoSEQ multiplex PCR; TCRdb stores just in-frame clones and leaves some out. This sample has tens of thousands of clones, with about 88% found just once. This specimen consisted of peripheral blood mononuclear cells (PBMCs), obtained before the second cycle of nivolumab. The receptors were sampled from a human donor with classical Hodgkin lymphoma. Both conserved end residues are part of each CDR3. The D gene is left open where the match is weak.

TRBV5-4	TRBD1	TRBJ2-2	CASSSGDRGSNTGELFF
TRBV28	TRBD1	TRBJ2-5	CASSSRGQGRETQYF
TRBV12-5	.	TRBJ1-2	CASGPETNYGYTF
TRBV18	TRBD1	TRBJ2-7	CASSVGQGTSSYEQYF
TRBV6-6	TRBD1	TRBJ1-5	CASSAPGTGGNQPQHF
TRBV19	TRBD1	TRBJ2-3	CASSPRTGDTDTQYF
TRBV28	TRBD1	TRBJ1-1	CASSRRDRWNTEAFF
TRBV5-1	.	TRBJ1-1	CASSLGSQAEAFF
TRBV29-1	.	TRBJ2-1	CSGGVRIADYNEQFF
TRBV28	TRBD1	TRBJ2-3	CASRLMWDRRGDTQYF
TRBV30	.	TRBJ2-5	CAWSEGSEETQYF
TRBV29-1	.	TRBJ1-1	CSVESGFDTEAFF
TRBV4-1	.	TRBJ2-5	CASSLEEIQTQYF
TRBV7-9	.	TRBJ2-2	CASSPIAGELFF
TRBV7-9	TRBD2	TRBJ2-4	CASSLGAGVLKNIQYF
TRBV5-1	TRBD2	TRBJ2-3	CASSYRTSGTTDTQYF
TRBV18	.	TRBJ2-2	CASSPNGGDTGELFF
TRBV5-1	.	TRBJ1-6	CASSLVGVDSPLHF
TRBV25-1	TRBD1	TRBJ1-3	CASVGQDISGRTIYF
TRBV9	.	TRBJ2-1	CASSLAPGVEQFF
TRBV27	.	TRBJ2-6	CASSPHISGANVLTF
TRBV11-2	.	TRBJ2-7	CASSLGTVTYEQYF
TRBV30	TRBD2	TRBJ2-7	CAWSLREGGEQYF
TRBV7-3	TRBD1	TRBJ2-2	CASSLEQFRAGGTGELFF